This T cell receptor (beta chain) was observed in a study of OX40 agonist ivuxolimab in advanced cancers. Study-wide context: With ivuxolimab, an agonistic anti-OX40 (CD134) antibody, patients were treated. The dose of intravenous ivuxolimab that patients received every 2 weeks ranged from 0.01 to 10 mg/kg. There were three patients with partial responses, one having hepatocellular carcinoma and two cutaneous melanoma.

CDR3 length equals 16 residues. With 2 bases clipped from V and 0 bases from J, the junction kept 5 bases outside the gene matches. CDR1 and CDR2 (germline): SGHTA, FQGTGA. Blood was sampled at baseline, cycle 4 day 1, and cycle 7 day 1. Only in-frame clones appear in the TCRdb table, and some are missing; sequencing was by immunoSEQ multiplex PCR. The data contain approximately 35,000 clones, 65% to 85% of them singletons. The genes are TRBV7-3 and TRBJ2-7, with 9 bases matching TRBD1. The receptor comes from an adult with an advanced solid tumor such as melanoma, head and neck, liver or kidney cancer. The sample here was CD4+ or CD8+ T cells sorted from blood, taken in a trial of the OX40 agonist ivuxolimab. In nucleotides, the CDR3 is TGTGCCAGCAGCTTATCGACAGGGGGAAGCTCCTACGAGCAGTACTTC. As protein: CASSLSTGGSSYEQYF.